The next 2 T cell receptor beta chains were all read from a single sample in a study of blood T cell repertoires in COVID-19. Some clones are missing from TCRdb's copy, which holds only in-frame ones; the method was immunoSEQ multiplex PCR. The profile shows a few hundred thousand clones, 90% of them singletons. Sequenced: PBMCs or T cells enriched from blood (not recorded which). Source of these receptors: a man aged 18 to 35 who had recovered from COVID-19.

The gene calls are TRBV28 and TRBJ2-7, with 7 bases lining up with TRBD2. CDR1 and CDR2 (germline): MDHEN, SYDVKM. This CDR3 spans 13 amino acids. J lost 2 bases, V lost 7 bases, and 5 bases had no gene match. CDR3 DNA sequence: TGTGCCAGCACCACCGGGACTACCTACGAGCAGTACTTC. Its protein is CASTTGTTYEQYF.

The chain's CDR3 is CASSLVPRADGYTF. The CDR3 DNA sequence: TGTGCCAGCAGCTTGGTTCCCAGGGCGGATGGCTACACCTTC. The V gene is TRBV5-6, the J gene TRBJ1-2; maybe TRBD1 (5 bases). V gave up 0 bases and J gave up 6 bases, with 12 bases separating them. Germline V gene data show CDR1 as SGHDT and CDR2 as YYEEEE. The CDR3 runs to 14 residues.